This T cell receptor beta chain appears in the sequencing data of a study of T-cell memory formation after mild COVID-19. Via MiXCR, TCRdb re-called the 5' RACE reads, giving one row per CDR3 protein. Of hundreds of thousands of distinct CDR3 sequences in the sample, roughly 23% are singletons; the top ten hold approximately 12%. Per germline, CDR1 SEHNR and CDR2 FQNEAQ (reference sequence). The V gene lost 1 base and the J gene lost 0 bases, with 10 bases spanning the gap. The length of the CDR3 is 15 residues. The sequenced sample consisted of PBMCs or a T cell subset sorted from them (not recorded which). The clonotype comes from an adult woman who had mild COVID-19 (a few samples of this study predate the infection). Cell type and time point are not known. J is TRBJ2-7 and V is TRBV7-9, with D possibly called TRBD1 or TRBD2 (5 bases each). CDR3 loop: CASSLDGTLSYEQYF. The CDR3 DNA reads TGTGCCAGCAGCTTAGATGGGACCCTCTCCTACGAGCAGTACTTC.